Below, 16 T cell receptor beta chains from the same sample are listed, as sequenced in a study of response to subunit inactivated influenza vaccine. Each CDR3 protein is one row after TCRdb ran MiXCR on the RT-PCR reads. In the table there are some 500,000 distinct CDR3 sequences, 15% to 20% of which are singletons. The source was CD4+ T cells sorted from PBMCs, collected about 23 months after vaccination. These receptors originate from a man between 50 and 70 years old who received an inactivated influenza vaccine.

The chain links TRBV24-1 to TRBJ2-3; either TRBD1 or TRBD2 may supply D (5 bases each). The CDR3 totals 12 residues. Germline loops: CDR1 KGHDR, CDR2 SFDVKD. The V end lost 9 bases, the J end lost 4 bases, and 10 bases lay between the germline ends. The CDR3 protein is CATGQGADTQYF. CDR3 DNA: TGTGCCACCGGGCAGGGAGCAGATACGCAGTATTTT.

This clonotype was seen more than once but under ten times. The chain combines TRBV9 with TRBJ2-5, with 8 bases that match TRBD2. Germline-derived CDR1 and CDR2 are SGDLS and YYNGEE. This CDR3 spans 15 amino acids. V shed 6 bases, J shed 1 base, and the junction held 8 bases outside the gene matches. CDR3 sequence: CASTTGGGPQETQYF. The CDR3 DNA sequence: TGTGCCAGCACCACCGGGGGGGGGCCCCAAGAGACCCAGTACTTC.

The chain carries TRBV7-9 and TRBJ2-6; D is unresolved. With 1 base removed from V and 2 bases from J, the gap between germline ends came to 6 bases. Germline assignment: CDR1 SEHNR and CDR2 FQNEAQ (reference sequence). The CDR3 loop spans 15 amino acids. The CDR3 DNA reads TGTGCCAGCAGCTTAGACAGTCCTGGGGCCAACGTCCTGACTTTC. Protein sequence: CASSLDSPGANVLTF.

This clonotype has just a few counts. The J gene is TRBJ2-3, the V gene TRBV28; TRBD1 aligns across 9 bases. Trimming at V came to 5 bases and at J to 12 bases, leaving 3 bases not matched to a gene. There are 11 residues in the CDR3. Germline V CDR1 and CDR2: MDHEN, SYDVKM. The CDR3 DNA reads as TGTGCCAGCAGTCGGGGACAGGGACAGTATTTT. Encoded protein: CASSRGQGQYF.

The chain's CDR3 is CASSRGQHNYGYTF. CDR3 in DNA: TGCGCCAGCAGCCGAGGACAGCATAACTATGGCTACACCTTC. The genes are TRBV4-3 and TRBJ1-2, with D tentatively TRBD1 (6 bases). The V gene lost 4 bases and the J gene lost 1 base, with 10 bases spanning the gap. The CDR3 totals 14 residues. CDR1 and CDR2 (germline): LGHNA, YSLEER.

The sample holds a few counts of this clonotype. J is TRBJ1-2 and V is TRBV6-2 or TRBV6-3; D is unclear. V lost 2 bases and J 0 bases, leaving 7 bases between the germline ends. Germline loops: CDR1 MNHEY, CDR2 SVGEGT. This CDR3 is 14 amino acids long. This CDR3 is CASSYRGSNYGYTF. The DNA of the CDR3 is TGTGCCAGCAGTTACCGCGGGTCTAACTATGGCTACACCTTC.

About this clonotype: One base away lies a much larger clone, so this may be a sequencing read error. The chain uses TRBV7-9 and TRBJ2-7, with unresolved D. The germline V gene has CDR1 SEHNR and CDR2 FQNEAQ (reference sequence). V lost 2 bases and J 4 bases, leaving 6 bases between the germline ends. This CDR3 has 12 residues. The CDR3 sequence is CASSLSKYEQYF. CDR3 nucleotides: TGTGCCAGCAGCTTATCAAAATACGAGCAGTACTTC. The full variable domain, its missing parts supplied by reference TRBV7-9 and TRBJ2-7, is DTGVSQNPRHKITKRGQNVTFRCDPISEHNRLYWYRQTLGQGPEFLTYFQNEAQLEKSRLLSDRFSAERPKGSFSTLEIQRTEQGDSAMYLCASSLSKYEQYFGPGTRLTVT.

This clonotype was observed a handful of times. This chain links TRBV20-1 with TRBJ2-3; D remains ambiguous. Trimming took off 5 bases at V and 2 bases at J, with 11 bases between the two ends. CDR3 length equals 13 residues. From germline, CDR1 is DFQATT and CDR2 SNEGSKA (reference sequence). The CDR3 DNA sequence: TGCAGTGCTCCCCCTCACTCCACAGATACGCAGTATTTT. Translating gives CSAPPHSTDTQYF.

CDR3 DNA: TGCGCCAGCAGCGCCGAGCTCTATAATTCACCCCTCCACTTT. As protein: CASSAELYNSPLHF. The genes are TRBV4-3 and TRBJ1-6, with D hard to call. The CDR3 loop spans 14 amino acids. Trimming stripped 5 bases from V and 3 bases from J, with 8 bases between. The germline CDR1 and CDR2 sequences are LGHNA and YSLEER.

The CDR3 loop reads CSADQRAYGYTF. CDR3 bases: TGCAGTGCCGACCAGAGGGCTTATGGCTACACCTTC. This chain connects TRBV20-1 to TRBJ1-2; D remains unclear. Trimming shortened V by 6 bases and J by 5 bases, and 13 bases separated the two germline ends. CDR3 length equals 12 residues. Germline-derived CDR1 and CDR2 are DFQATT and SNEGSKA (reference sequence).

Only a few counts were recorded for this clonotype. The chain recombines TRBV5-1 with TRBJ2-5; D not certain. The germline V gene has CDR1 SGHRS and CDR2 YFSETQ. V was pared by 0 bases and J by 3 bases, with 12 bases between. The CDR3 spans 15 residues. The CDR3 coding sequence is TGCGCCAGCAGCTTGGCTAGGACGACGGAAGAGACCCAGTACTTC. Translating it yields CASSLARTTEETQYF.

The chain couples TRBV6-2 or TRBV6-3 to TRBJ2-1, with 7 bases that match TRBD1. The CDR3 is 13 amino acids. The germline V gene has CDR1 MNHEY and CDR2 SVGEGT. Germline trimming cut 6 bases from V and 8 bases from J; bases unmatched to any gene: 7. CDR3 sequence reads: CASRKTGFDEQFF. For the CDR3, the DNA is TGTGCCAGCAGGAAGACAGGGTTCGATGAGCAGTTCTTC.

V and J are TRBV5-5 and TRBJ1-5; unclear D gene. In germline, CDR1 is SGHKS, CDR2 YYEKEE (reference sequence). The CDR3 sequence is 16 residues long. The V end lost 4 bases, the J end lost 3 bases, and 17 bases lay between the germline ends. CDR3 DNA: TGTGCCAGCAGCGCCACGGGCCAGGCCCTCAATCAGCCCCAGCATTTT. It yields the protein CASSATGQALNQPQHF.

There are a few counts of this clonotype. J is TRBJ1-1 and V is TRBV29-1, with D possibly being TRBD1 (5 bases). Germline V gene sequence: CDR1 SQVTM, CDR2 ANQGSEA. Trimming removed 7 bases at V and 1 base at J, with 7 bases between. The length of the CDR3 is 11 residues. This CDR3 is CSGGENTEAFF. Here the CDR3 DNA reads TGCAGCGGAGGGGAGAACACTGAAGCTTTCTTT.

In this sample, this clonotype turned up a few times. The chain recombines TRBV11-2 with TRBJ1-4, with 9 bases matching TRBD1. Germline CDR1 and CDR2: SGHAT and FQNNGV. The CDR3 extends over 15 amino acids. V dropped 5 bases and J dropped 7; count of bases not matched to a gene: 8. CDR3 residues: CASSASTGGSEKLFF. The CDR3 DNA is TGTGCCAGCAGCGCCTCGACAGGGGGGAGTGAAAAACTGTTTTTT.

This clonotype was counted only a few times. The V and J genes are TRBV12-3 or TRBV12-4 and TRBJ2-1, with 7 bases that match TRBD1. Losses at the gene ends were 5 bases for V and 2 bases for J; bases not matched to a gene: 6. CDR3 size: 15 residues. The CDR3 is CASSTGTETYNEQFF. The DNA for the CDR3 is TGTGCCAGCAGTACCGGGACAGAGACCTACAATGAGCAGTTCTTC.